This is a list of T cell receptor beta chains from one sample in a study of cytomegalovirus exposure and HLA in healthy donors. Sequencing used immunoSEQ multiplex PCR; TCRdb keeps in-frame clones, though not all of them. In the table there are some 93,000 clones, less than 10% of which are singletons. The sample taken for sequencing was PBMCs. The receptors shown here come from a man over 45 in good health and CMV-seropositive. The CDR3 runs from the conserved cysteine through the conserved F or W. A D gene is named only where the DNA matches it firmly. Where a row states a size, it is once, few, many or the class of an expanded clone; other rows omit it.

J gene,D gene,clone size,V gene,CDR3 DNA,CDR3 protein
TRBJ2-7,.,few,TRBV4-2,TGTGCCAGCAGCCAAGATTGGCGGGAACACTACGAGCAGTACTTC,CASSQDWREHYEQYF
TRBJ2-1,.,few,TRBV5-4,TGTGCCAGCAGCCCTAGCCTTAGCTCCTACAATGAGCAGTTCTTC,CASSPSLSSYNEQFF
TRBJ1-5,TRBD1,few,TRBV7-9,TGTGCCAGCAGCTTGACAGGGACATCATACCCCCAGCATTTT,CASSLTGTSYPQHF
TRBJ2-3,.,few,TRBV4-3,TGCGCCAGCAGCCCAGCCGGGGCGGGAAGCACAGATACGCAGTATTTT,CASSPAGAGSTDTQYF
TRBJ1-4,.,few,TRBV5-5,TGTGCCAGCAGCTCACAGGGAGGGTATGAAAAACTGTTTTTT,CASSSQGGYEKLFF
TRBJ1-5,TRBD1,few,TRBV2,TGTGCCAGCAGTGTAGGGACAGGGAGCAATCAGCCCCAGCATTTT,CASSVGTGSNQPQHF
TRBJ2-3,TRBD2,few,TRBV13,TGTGCCAGCAGCTACCGACTAGCGGGAGACTTCACAGATACGCAGTATTTT,CASSYRLAGDFTDTQYF
TRBJ2-7,.,.,TRBV6-1,TGTGCCAGCATACCTGACGCTAGCTCCTACGAGCAGTACTTC,CASIPDASSYEQYF
TRBJ1-4,.,.,TRBV7-9,TGTGCCAGCAGCTTCCCCAGCGGGGCCCCCTTTGAAAAACTGTTTTTT,CASSFPSGAPFEKLFF
TRBJ1-1,TRBD1,.,TRBV19,TGTGCCAGTAGACCTAGGACAGGGAACGTGAACACTGAAGCTTTCTTT,CASRPRTGNVNTEAFF
TRBJ2-7,TRBD1,.,TRBV6-6,TGTGCCAGCAGCTCTCAGGGGGCCGGAATGTTCTCCGAGCAGTACTTC,CASSSQGAGMFSEQYF
TRBJ1-4,.,few,TRBV7-9,TGTGCCAGCAGTCCACCTAAAACAGGATACAATGAAAAACTGTTTTTT,CASSPPKTGYNEKLFF
TRBJ1-5,TRBD1,.,TRBV7-2,TGTGCCAGCAGCCGGGACAGGAACAATCAGCCCCAGCATTTT,CASSRDRNNQPQHF
TRBJ1-2,.,few,TRBV5-6,TGTGCCAGCAGCTTTTTGGACAGAGGCTATGGCTACACCTTC,CASSFLDRGYGYTF
TRBJ2-6,.,.,TRBV5-6,TGTGCCAGCAGCTTTGTTTACTCTGGGGCCAACGTCCTGACTTTC,CASSFVYSGANVLTF
TRBJ2-5,.,.,TRBV6-5,TGTGCCAGCAGTTACAGGGACCCGGGGGTAGAGACCCAGTACTTC,CASSYRDPGVETQYF
TRBJ2-7,TRBD2,few,TRBV5-1,TGCGCCAGCAGCTTGGGGGCGGGAGCCCCGTACTTC,CASSLGAGAPYF
TRBJ1-2,TRBD1,few,TRBV19,TGTGCCAGTAGTATCGGCCCAGGGGGCGCCTATGGCTACACCTTC,CASSIGPGGAYGYTF
TRBJ1-3,.,few,TRBV6-5,TGTGCCAGCAGTCCCTCAGGGCGAGGAAACACCATATATTTT,CASSPSGRGNTIYF
TRBJ2-3,TRBD1,few,TRBV2,TGTGCCAGCCGGACAGGGAGGACGGATACGCAGTATTTT,CASRTGRTDTQYF
TRBJ2-5,TRBD2,.,TRBV25-1,TGTGCCAGCAACAGACTAGCGGGAGAGACCCAGTACTTC,CASNRLAGETQYF
TRBJ2-6,.,few,TRBV6-5,TGTGCCAGCAGCACTGGGGCCAACGTCCTGACTTTC,CASSTGANVLTF
TRBJ2-3,.,few,TRBV9,TGTGCCAGCAGCATAGGGACACCCCGCACAGATACGCAGTATTTT,CASSIGTPRTDTQYF
TRBJ1-3,.,.,TRBV10-3,TGTGCCATCAGTGAGGCGACAGGTGGAAACACCATATATTTT,CAISEATGGNTIYF
TRBJ2-7,TRBD2,.,TRBV19,TGTGCCAGTAGTATAGATGCAGCTAGCGGGAGCTCCTACGAGCAGTACTTC,CASSIDAASGSSYEQYF
TRBJ2-1,.,.,TRBV5-4,TGTGCCAGCAGCTTATCAGGTCTCAATGAGCAGTTCTTC,CASSLSGLNEQFF